The 14 T cell receptor beta chains below all came from one sample that was sequenced in a study of T cell responses to AZD1222 COVID-19 vaccine. The protocol was immunoSEQ multiplex PCR, while the TCRdb copy is restricted to in-frame clones and leaves out a portion. The table lists fewer than 250,000 clones, 85% to 95% of them singletons. The material was peripheral blood, obtained on day 0 of AZD1222 vaccination. These receptors were taken from an adult in good health.

The CDR3 sequence: CASSPQDRDTEAFF. CDR3 DNA: TGTGCCAGCTCACCCCAGGACAGGGACACTGAAGCTTTCTTT. This sequence joins TRBV18 and TRBJ1-1; 8 bases align to TRBD1. Germline V CDR1 and CDR2: KGHSH, LQKENI. The CDR3 is 14 residues long. V trimming: 3 bases; J trimming: 3 bases; junction bases outside the gene matches: 3.

The V gene is TRBV23-1, the J gene TRBJ2-1; 8 bases are a match to TRBD1. TRBV23-1 is labeled an ORF, and its function is uncertain. CDR3 length equals 16 residues. J gave up 6 bases and V 0 bases, and 7 bases lay outside the gene matches. The CDR3 DNA sequence: TGCGCCAGCAGTCAATCTGGACAGGGAGAATCCAATGAGCAGTTCTTC. This sequence encodes CASSQSGQGESNEQFF.

This chain links TRBV15 with TRBJ2-7; 8 positions agree with TRBD1. The V and J ends lost 0 bases and 1 base, in that order; junction bases with no gene match: 11. The germline CDR1 and CDR2 sequences are LNHNV and YYDKDF (reference sequence). This CDR3 region has 18 residues. The CDR3 is CATSREGGGQGASYEQYF. CDR3 coding DNA: TGTGCCACCAGCAGAGAAGGCGGTGGCCAGGGGGCATCCTACGAGCAGTACTTC.

The chain is built from TRBV5-1 and TRBJ2-5; 10 bases are shared with TRBD2. V gave up 0 bases and J gave up 5 bases; unmatched junction bases: 16. Germline CDR1 is SGHRS and CDR2 is YFSETQ. CDR3 length: 19 amino acids. CDR3 nucleotide sequence: TGCGCCAGCAGCTTGGTCGGATTATCAGAGCGGGGGGGCCGCGAGACCCAGTACTTC. It specifies CASSLVGLSERGGRETQYF.

The V and J genes are TRBV2 and TRBJ2-2; D might be TRBD1 or TRBD2, each matching 6 bases. V dropped 7 bases and J dropped 6 bases, with 12 bases sitting between them. The germline V gene has CDR1 SNHLY and CDR2 FYNNEI. The CDR3 runs to 13 residues. The CDR3 loop reads CASTQRGAGELFF. In DNA, the CDR3 is TGTGCCAGCACCCAGAGGGGGGCCGGGGAGCTGTTTTTT.

The chain is built from TRBV6-1 and TRBJ1-2; tentative D call: TRBD1 (6 bases). Trimming removed 2 bases at V and 5 bases at J, with 18 bases between. Germline V gene data show CDR1 as MNHNS and CDR2 as SASEGT. The CDR3 is made up of 16 amino acids. In DNA form, the CDR3 reads TGTGCCAGCAGTGAAAGGTACAGGGAGGCCTATTATGGCTACACCTTC. Translation gives CASSERYREAYYGYTF.

The chain is built from TRBV5-1 and TRBJ1-1; a weak D match, TRBD1 (6 bases). Germline values: CDR1 SGHRS, CDR2 YFSETQ. Trimming removed 1 base at V and 5 bases at J, with 12 bases between. The CDR3 runs 14 residues. CDR3 sequence (DNA): TGCGCCAGCAGCTTGAGGGGGTTGATGACTGAAGCTTTCTTT. Translated, it gives CASSLRGLMTEAFF.

This clone has a single count. The V call is TRBV2, the J call TRBJ1-6; no reliable D call. The CDR3 has 11 residues. With 2 bases removed from V and 9 bases from J, the gap between germline ends came to 2 bases. Germline loops: CDR1 SNHLY, CDR2 FYNNEI. The CDR3 DNA follows: TGTGCCAGCAGTGAAAGTTCACCCCTCCACTTT. This encodes CASSESSPLHF.

The CDR3 spells CASSQGMGGGGNIQYF. CDR3 DNA sequence: TGCGCCAGCAGCCAAGGGATGGGGGGCGGAGGAAACATTCAGTACTTC. The chain links TRBV4-3 to TRBJ2-4; D assignment may be TRBD1 or TRBD2 (6 bases each). The germline V and J ends were trimmed by 1 base and 6 bases, with 16 bases remaining between them. The CDR3 totals 16 residues. Germline V gene sequence: CDR1 LGHNA, CDR2 YSLEER.

V and J are TRBV6-5 and TRBJ1-5; D may be TRBD1 (6 bases). Germline values: CDR1 MNHEY, CDR2 SVGAGI. This CDR3 region has 15 residues. The ends were cut back, 5 bases at V and 2 bases at J, with 13 bases in the middle. The CDR3 loop reads CASSPLAGGNQPQHF. For the CDR3, the DNA is TGTGCCAGCAGTCCCCTCGCAGGGGGCAATCAGCCCCAGCATTTT.

The chain's CDR3 is CASSPDPGYEQYF. The CDR3 bases are TGTGCCAGCAGCCCTGACCCGGGATACGAGCAGTACTTC. This chain connects TRBV7-9 to TRBJ2-7; perhaps TRBD2 as D (5 bases). Trimming took off 5 bases at V and 4 bases at J, with 12 bases between the two ends. This CDR3 comprises 13 residues. Germline V CDR1 and CDR2: SEHNR, FQNEAQ (reference sequence).

The CDR3 loop reads CASSLGQGAGNSPLHF. The CDR3 nucleotides are TGTGCCAGCAGCTTGGGACAGGGGGCAGGTAATTCACCCCTCCACTTT. The chain carries TRBV5-5 and TRBJ1-6, with 10 bases matching TRBD1. The V gene's germline CDR1 is SGHKS and CDR2 YYEKEE (reference sequence). V was clipped by 0 bases and J by 6 bases; unmatched bases: 3. The CDR3 consists of 16 residues.

This chain links TRBV27 with TRBJ2-1; D perhaps matches TRBD1 (6 bases). The CDR3 covers 17 residues. Deletions cut 5 bases from V and 2 bases from J, with 19 bases between. Germline CDR1 and CDR2: MNHEY and SMNVEV (reference sequence). The CDR3: CASSTWIARGTYNEQFF. CDR3 DNA sequence: TGTGCCAGCAGTACCTGGATAGCTAGGGGGACCTACAATGAGCAGTTCTTC.

The chain combines TRBV12-3 or TRBV12-4 with TRBJ1-6, with TRBD1 as a possible D gene (6 bases). This CDR3 has 13 residues. V lost 2 bases, J lost 9 bases, and 8 bases lay in between. The CDR3 coding sequence is TGTGCCAGCAGTTTACAGGGGTCTTCACCCCTCCACTTT. This codes for CASSLQGSSPLHF.